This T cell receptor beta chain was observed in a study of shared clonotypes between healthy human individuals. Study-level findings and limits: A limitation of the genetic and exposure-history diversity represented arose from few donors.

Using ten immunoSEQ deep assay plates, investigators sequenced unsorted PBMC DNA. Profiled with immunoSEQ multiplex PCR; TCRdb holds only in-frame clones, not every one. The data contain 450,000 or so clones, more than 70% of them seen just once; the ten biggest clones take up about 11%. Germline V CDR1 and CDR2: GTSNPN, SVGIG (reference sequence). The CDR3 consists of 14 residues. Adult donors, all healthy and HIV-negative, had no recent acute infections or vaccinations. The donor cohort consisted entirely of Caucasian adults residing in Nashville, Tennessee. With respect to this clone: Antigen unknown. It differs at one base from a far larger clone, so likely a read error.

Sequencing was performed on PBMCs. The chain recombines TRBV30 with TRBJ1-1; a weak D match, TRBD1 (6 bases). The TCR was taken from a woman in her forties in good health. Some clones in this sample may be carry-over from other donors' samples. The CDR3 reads CAWSVPRGDTEALF. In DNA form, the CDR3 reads TGTGCCTGGAGTGTACCCAGGGGAGACACTGAAGCTCTCTTT. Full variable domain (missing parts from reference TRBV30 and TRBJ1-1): SQTIHQWPATLVQPVGSPLSLECTVEGTSNPNLYWYRQAAGRGLQLLFYSVGIGQISSEVPQNLSASRPQDRQFILSSKKLLLSDSGFYLCAWSVPRGDTEALFGQGTRLTVV.